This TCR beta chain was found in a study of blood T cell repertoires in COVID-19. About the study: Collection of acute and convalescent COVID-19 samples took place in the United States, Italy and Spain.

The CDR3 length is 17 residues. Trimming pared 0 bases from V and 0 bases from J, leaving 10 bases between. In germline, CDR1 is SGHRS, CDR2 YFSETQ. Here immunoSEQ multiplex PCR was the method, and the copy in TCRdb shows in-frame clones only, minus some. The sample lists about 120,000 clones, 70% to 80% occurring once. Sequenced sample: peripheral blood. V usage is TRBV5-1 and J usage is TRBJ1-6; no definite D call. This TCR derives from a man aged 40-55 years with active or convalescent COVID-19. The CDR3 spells CASSLAPTSSYNSPLHF. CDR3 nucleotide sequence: TGCGCCAGCAGCTTGGCCCCTACGAGCTCCTATAATTCACCCCTCCACTTT.